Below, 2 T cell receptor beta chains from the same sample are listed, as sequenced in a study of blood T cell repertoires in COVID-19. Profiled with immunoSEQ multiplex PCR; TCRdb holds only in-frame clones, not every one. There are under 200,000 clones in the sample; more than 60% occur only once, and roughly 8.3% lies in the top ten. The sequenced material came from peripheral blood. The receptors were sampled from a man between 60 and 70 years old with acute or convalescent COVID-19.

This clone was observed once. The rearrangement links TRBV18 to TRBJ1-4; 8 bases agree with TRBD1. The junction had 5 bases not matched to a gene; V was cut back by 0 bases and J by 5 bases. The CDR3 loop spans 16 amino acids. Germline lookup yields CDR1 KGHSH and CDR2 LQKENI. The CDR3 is CASSPPETGDNEKLFF. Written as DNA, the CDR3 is TGTGCCAGCTCACCACCTGAGACAGGGGACAATGAAAAACTGTTTTTT.

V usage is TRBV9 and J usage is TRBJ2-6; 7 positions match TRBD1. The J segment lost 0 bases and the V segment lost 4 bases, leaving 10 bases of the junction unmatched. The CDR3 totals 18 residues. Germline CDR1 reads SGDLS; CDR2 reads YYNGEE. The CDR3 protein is CASSPHRGLGSGANVLTF. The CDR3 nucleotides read TGTGCCAGCAGCCCTCACAGGGGTTTGGGCTCTGGGGCCAACGTCCTGACTTTC.